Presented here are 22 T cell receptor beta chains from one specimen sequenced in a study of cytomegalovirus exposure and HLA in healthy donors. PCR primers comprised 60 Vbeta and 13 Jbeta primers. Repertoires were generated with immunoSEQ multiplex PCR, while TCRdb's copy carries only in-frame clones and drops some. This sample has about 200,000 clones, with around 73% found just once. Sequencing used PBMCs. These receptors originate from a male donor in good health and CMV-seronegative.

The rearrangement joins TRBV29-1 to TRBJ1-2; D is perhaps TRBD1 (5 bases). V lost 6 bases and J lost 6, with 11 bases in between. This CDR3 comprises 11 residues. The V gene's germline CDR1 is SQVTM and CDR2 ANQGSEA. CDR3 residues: CSVLREDGYTF. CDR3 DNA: TGCAGCGTCCTCAGGGAGGATGGCTACACCTTC.

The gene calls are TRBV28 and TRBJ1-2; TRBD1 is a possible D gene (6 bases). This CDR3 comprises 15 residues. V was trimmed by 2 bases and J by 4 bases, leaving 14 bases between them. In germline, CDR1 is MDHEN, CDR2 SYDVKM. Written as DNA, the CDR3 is TGTGCCAGCAGTTTAATTCAGGGGCTGGGCTATGGCTACACCTTC. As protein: CASSLIQGLGYGYTF.

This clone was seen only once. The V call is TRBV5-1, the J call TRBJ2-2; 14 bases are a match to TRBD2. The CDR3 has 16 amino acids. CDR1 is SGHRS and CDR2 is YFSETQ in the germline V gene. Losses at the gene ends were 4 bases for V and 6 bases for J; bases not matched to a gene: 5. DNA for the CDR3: TGCGCCAGCAGCACGGGACTAGCGGGAGAAGCCGGGGAGCTGTTTTTT. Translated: CASSTGLAGEAGELFF.

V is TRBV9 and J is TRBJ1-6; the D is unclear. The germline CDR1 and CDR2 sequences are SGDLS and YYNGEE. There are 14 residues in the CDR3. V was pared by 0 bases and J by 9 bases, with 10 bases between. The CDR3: CASSVGPERSPLHF. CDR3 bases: TGTGCCAGCAGCGTAGGACCGGAGCGTTCACCCCTCCACTTT.

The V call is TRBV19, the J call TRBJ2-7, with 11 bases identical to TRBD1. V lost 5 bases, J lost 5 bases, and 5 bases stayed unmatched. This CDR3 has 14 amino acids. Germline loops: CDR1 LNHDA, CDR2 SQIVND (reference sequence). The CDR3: CASSLGQGANEQYF. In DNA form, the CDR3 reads TGTGCCAGTAGTCTCGGACAGGGGGCTAACGAGCAGTACTTC.

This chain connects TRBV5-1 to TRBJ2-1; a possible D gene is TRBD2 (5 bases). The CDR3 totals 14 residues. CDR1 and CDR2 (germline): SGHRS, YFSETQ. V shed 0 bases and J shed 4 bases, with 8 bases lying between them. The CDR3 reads CASSLDGLYNEQFF. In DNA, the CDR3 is TGCGCCAGCAGCTTGGACGGACTTTACAATGAGCAGTTCTTC.

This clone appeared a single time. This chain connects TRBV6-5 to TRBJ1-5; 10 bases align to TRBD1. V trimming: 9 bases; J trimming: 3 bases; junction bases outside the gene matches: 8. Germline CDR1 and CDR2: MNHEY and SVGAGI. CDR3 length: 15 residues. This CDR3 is CASGQGETFNQPQHF. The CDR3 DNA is TGTGCCAGTGGACAGGGGGAAACTTTCAATCAGCCCCAGCATTTT.

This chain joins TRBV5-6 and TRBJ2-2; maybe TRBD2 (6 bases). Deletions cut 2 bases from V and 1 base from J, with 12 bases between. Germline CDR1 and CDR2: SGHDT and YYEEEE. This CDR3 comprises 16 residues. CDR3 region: CASSLDREENTGELFF. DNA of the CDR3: TGTGCCAGCAGCTTAGATAGGGAGGAGAACACCGGGGAGCTGTTTTTT.

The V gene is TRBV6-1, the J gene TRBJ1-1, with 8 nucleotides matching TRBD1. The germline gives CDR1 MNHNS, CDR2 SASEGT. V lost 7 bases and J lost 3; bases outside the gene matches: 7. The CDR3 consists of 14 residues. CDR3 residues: CASIKTGGDTEAFF. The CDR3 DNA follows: TGTGCCAGCATTAAAACAGGGGGGGACACTGAAGCTTTCTTT.

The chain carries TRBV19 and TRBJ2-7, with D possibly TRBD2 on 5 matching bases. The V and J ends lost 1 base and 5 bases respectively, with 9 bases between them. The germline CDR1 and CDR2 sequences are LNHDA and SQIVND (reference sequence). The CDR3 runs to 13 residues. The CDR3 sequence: CASSIAGFNEQYF. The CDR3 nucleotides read TGTGCCAGTAGTATAGCGGGGTTCAACGAGCAGTACTTC.

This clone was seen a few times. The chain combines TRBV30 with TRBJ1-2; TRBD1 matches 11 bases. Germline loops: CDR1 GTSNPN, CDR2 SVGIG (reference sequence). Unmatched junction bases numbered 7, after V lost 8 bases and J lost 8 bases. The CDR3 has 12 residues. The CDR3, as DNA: TGTGCCCGAGGACAGGGGGCCCTCGGCTACACCTTC. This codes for CARGQGALGYTF. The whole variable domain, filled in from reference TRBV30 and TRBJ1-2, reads SQTIHQWPATLVQPVGSPLSLECTVEGTSNPNLYWYRQAAGRGLQLLFYSVGIGQISSEVPQNLSASRPQDRQFILSSKKLLLSDSGFYLCARGQGALGYTFGSGTRLTVV.

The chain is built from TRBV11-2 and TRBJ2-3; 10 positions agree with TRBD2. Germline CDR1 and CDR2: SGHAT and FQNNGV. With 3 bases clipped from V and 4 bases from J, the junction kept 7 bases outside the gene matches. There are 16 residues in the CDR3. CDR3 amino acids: CASSLLAGVFADTQYF. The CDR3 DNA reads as TGTGCCAGCAGCTTGCTAGCGGGAGTTTTCGCAGATACGCAGTATTTT.

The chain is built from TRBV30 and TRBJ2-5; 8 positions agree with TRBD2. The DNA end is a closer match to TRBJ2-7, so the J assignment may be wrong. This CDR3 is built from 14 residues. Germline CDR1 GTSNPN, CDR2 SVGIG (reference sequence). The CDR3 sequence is CAYSSGLGDSEQYF. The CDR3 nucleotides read TGTGCCTACTCTTCGGGACTAGGTGATTCCGAGCAGTACTTC.

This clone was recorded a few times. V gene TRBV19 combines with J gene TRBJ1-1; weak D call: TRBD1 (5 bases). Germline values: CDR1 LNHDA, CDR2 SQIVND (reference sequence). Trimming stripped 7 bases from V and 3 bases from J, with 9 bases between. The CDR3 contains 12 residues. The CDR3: CASTGGDTEAFF. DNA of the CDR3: TGTGCCAGTACAGGAGGGGACACTGAAGCTTTCTTT.

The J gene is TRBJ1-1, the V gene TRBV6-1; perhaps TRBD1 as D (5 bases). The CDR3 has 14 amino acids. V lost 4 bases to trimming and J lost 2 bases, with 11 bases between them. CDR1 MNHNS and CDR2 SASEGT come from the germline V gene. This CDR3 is CASSAVGTNTEAFF. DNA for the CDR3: TGTGCCAGCAGTGCCGTCGGGACTAACACTGAAGCTTTCTTT.

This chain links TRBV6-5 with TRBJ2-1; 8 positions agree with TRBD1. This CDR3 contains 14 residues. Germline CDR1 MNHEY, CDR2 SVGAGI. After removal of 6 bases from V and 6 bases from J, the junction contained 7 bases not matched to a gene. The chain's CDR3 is CASSPGQGGNEQFF. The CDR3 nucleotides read TGTGCCAGCAGCCCAGGACAGGGTGGCAATGAGCAGTTCTTC.

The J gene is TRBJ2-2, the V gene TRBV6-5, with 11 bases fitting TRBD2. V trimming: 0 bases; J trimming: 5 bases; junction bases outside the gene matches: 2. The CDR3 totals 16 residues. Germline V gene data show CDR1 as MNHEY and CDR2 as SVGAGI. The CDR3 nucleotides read TGTGCCAGCAGTTACTCTACTAGCGGGAGTACCGGGGAGCTGTTTTTT. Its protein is CASSYSTSGSTGELFF.

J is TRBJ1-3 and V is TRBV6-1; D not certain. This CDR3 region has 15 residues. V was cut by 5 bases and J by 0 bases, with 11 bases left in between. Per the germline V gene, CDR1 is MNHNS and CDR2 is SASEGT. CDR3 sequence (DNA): TGTGCCAGCAGTACGGGTGGTCTCTCTGGAAACACCATATATTTT. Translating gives CASSTGGLSGNTIYF.

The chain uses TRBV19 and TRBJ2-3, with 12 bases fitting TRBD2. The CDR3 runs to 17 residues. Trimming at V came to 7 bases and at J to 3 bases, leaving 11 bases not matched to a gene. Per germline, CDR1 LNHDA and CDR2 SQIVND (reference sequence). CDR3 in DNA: TGTGCCAGTACCATGACTAGCGGGAGAATTTGGACAGATACGCAGTATTTT. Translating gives CASTMTSGRIWTDTQYF.

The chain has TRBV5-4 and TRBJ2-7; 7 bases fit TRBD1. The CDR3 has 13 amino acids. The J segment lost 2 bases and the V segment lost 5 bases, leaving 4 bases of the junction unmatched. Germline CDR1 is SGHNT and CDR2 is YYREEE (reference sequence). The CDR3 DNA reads TGTGCCAGCAGGCGACAGGGAACCTACGAGCAGTACTTC. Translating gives CASRRQGTYEQYF.

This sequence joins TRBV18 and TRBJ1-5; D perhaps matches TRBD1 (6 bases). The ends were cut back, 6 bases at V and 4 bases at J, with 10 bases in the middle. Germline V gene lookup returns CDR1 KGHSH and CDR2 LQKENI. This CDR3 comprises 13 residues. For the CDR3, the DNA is TGTGCCAGCTCGACAGGAGCTAATCAGCCCCAGCATTTT. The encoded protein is CASSTGANQPQHF.

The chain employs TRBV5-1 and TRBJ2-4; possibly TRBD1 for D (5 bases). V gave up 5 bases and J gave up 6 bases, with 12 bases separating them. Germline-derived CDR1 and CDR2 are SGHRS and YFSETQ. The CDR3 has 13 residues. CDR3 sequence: CASRAQGGNIQYF. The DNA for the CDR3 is TGCGCCAGCAGAGCGCAGGGCGGAAACATTCAGTACTTC.